This T cell receptor (beta chain) comes out of a study of T cell responses to AZD1222 COVID-19 vaccine. Overall study findings and caveats: After two AZD1222 doses, spike-specific TCR breadth and depth rose versus day 0.

Assay: immunoSEQ multiplex PCR; the TCRdb copy retains only in-frame clones and omits some. The repertoire holds 110,000 or so clones, with around nine tenths as singletons. As for this clone: The target antigen is unknown.

Second-dose timings of about 4 or about 12 weeks were pooled. With 8 bases removed from V and 2 bases from J, the gap between germline ends came to 9 bases. The CDR3 is 12 residues long. Per the germline V gene, CDR1 is SNHLY and CDR2 is FYNNEI. This receptor was obtained from an adult who received the AZD1222 COVID-19 vaccine. The rearrangement joins TRBV2 to TRBJ2-5; no clear D gene. The sample here was peripheral blood, taken 28 days after the second AZD1222 dose. CDR3 region: CASGIIQETQYF. The DNA for the CDR3 is TGTGCCAGCGGGATTATTCAAGAGACCCAGTACTTC.